This TCR beta chain was obtained from a study of Tregs in tolerant kidney transplant recipients. The V end lost 5 bases, the J end lost 1 base, and 14 bases lay between the germline ends. CDR3 length: 15 amino acids. Germline lookup yields CDR1 LGHNA and CDR2 YNFKEQ. Related graft donors supplied nonmyeloablative bone marrow transplants, and mixed chimerism was transient. Repertoires were generated with immunoSEQ multiplex PCR, while TCRdb's copy carries only in-frame clones and drops some. The sample shows approximately 82,000 clones, over 85% of them seen only once. The gene calls are TRBV4-2 and TRBJ1-1; D possibly corresponds to TRBD1 (6 bases). The source is a human patient who received a combined kidney and bone marrow transplant. T cells may partly derive from the graft donor. The sequences come from CD4+ T cells from blood (PBMCs), collected 12 months after the transplant. This CDR3 is CASSVGPTGNTEAFF. In nucleotides, the CDR3 is TGTGCCAGCAGCGTCGGCCCGACAGGGAACACTGAAGCTTTCTTT.